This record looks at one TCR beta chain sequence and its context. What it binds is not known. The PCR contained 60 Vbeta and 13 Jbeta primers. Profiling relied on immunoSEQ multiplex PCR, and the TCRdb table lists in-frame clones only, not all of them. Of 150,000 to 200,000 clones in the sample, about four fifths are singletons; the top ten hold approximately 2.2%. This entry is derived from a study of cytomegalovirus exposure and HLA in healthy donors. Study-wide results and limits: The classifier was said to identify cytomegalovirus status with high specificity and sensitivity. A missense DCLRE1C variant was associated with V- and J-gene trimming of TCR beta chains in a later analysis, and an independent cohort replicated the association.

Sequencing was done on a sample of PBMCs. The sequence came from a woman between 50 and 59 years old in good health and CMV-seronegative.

The CDR3 coding sequence is TGTGCCAGCAGCTCCGAAGCGGGAGGGCCCTCAGATACGCAGTATTTT. It translates to CASSSEAGGPSDTQYF. The rearrangement uses TRBV7-9 and TRBJ2-3; 10 bases align to TRBD2. The V segment lost 4 bases and the J segment 4 bases; nucleotides outside the gene matches: 8. This CDR3 is 16 amino acids long. Germline assignment: CDR1 SEHNR and CDR2 FQNEAQ (reference sequence).